The rows below give T cell receptor beta chains drawn from one sample of a study of OX40 agonist ivuxolimab in advanced cancers. Profiled with immunoSEQ multiplex PCR; TCRdb holds only in-frame clones, not every one. Among under 95,000 clones listed, about nine tenths were seen once. Material: CD4+ or CD8+ T cells sorted from blood, obtained in a trial of the OX40 agonist ivuxolimab. The receptor set was obtained from an adult with an advanced solid tumor such as melanoma, head and neck, liver or kidney cancer. The CDR3 runs from the conserved cysteine through the conserved F or W. A D gene is named only where the DNA matches it firmly.

d_gene: NA
j_gene: TRBJ2-7
v_gene: TRBV19
CDR3aa: CASSLGTSSSYEQYF
CDR3nt: TGTGCCAGTAGTCTGGGGACGTCGAGCTCCTACGAGCAGTACTTC

d_gene: NA
j_gene: TRBJ2-7
v_gene: TRBV19
CDR3aa: CASSTRVGEQYF
CDR3nt: TGTGCCAGTAGTACCCGGGTAGGGGAGCAGTACTTC

d_gene: NA
j_gene: TRBJ2-1
v_gene: TRBV27
CDR3aa: CASSLFLAGLFNEQFF
CDR3nt: TGTGCCAGCAGTTTATTTCTAGCTGGCCTATTCAATGAGCAGTTCTTC

d_gene: NA
j_gene: TRBJ1-1
v_gene: TRBV10-2
CDR3aa: CASSLTLGLNTEAFF
CDR3nt: TGCGCCAGCAGTTTGACCCTGGGGCTGAACACTGAAGCTTTCTTT

d_gene: TRBD1
j_gene: TRBJ1-4
v_gene: TRBV27
CDR3aa: CASSSDRVGIEKLFF
CDR3nt: TGTGCCAGCAGTTCCGACAGGGTTGGTATTGAAAAACTGTTTTTT

d_gene: NA
j_gene: TRBJ1-1
v_gene: TRBV5-1
CDR3aa: CASSLAGAGVNTEAFF
CDR3nt: TGCGCCAGCAGCTTGGCGGGGGCTGGTGTGAACACTGAAGCTTTCTTT

d_gene: TRBD2
j_gene: TRBJ2-5
v_gene: TRBV27
CDR3aa: CASTSGGTQYF
CDR3nt: TGTGCCAGCACGTCGGGGGGGACCCAGTACTTC

d_gene: NA
j_gene: TRBJ2-5
v_gene: TRBV5-1
CDR3aa: CASSLEETQYF
CDR3nt: TGCGCCAGCAGCTTGGAAGAGACCCAGTACTTC

d_gene: TRBD1
j_gene: TRBJ1-3
v_gene: TRBV7-9
CDR3aa: CASSEPGQGFGNTIYF
CDR3nt: TGTGCCAGCAGCGAGCCGGGACAGGGGTTTGGAAACACCATATATTTT

d_gene: NA
j_gene: TRBJ2-2
v_gene: TRBV27
CDR3aa: CASSLQGWTGELFF
CDR3nt: TGTGCCAGCAGTTTACAGGGGTGGACCGGGGAGCTGTTTTTT